The rows below give T cell receptor beta chains drawn from one sample of a study of Graves' ophthalmopathy and Graves' hyperthyroidism. TCRdb re-analysed the multiplex PCR reads in MiXCR, keeping a single row per CDR3 protein. The sample includes hundreds of thousands of distinct CDR3 sequences, 20% to 25% seen only once; the top ten take 2.5% to 3.5%. Source material: peripheral blood. These receptors were taken from a woman under 30 with stable Graves' hyperthyroidism. The CDR3 runs from the conserved cysteine through the conserved F or W. Fields, in order: clone size, V gene, CDR3 length, D gene, J gene, CDR3 protein, CDR3 DNA. D genes are given only for firm matches. Rows may omit the clone size; those that give it use once, few, many or a size class.

many	TRBV2	17	NA	TRBJ1-2	CASSESGDWEVNYGYTF	TGTGCCAGCAGTGAATCGGGGGATTGGGAGGTGAACTATGGCTACACCTTC
NA	TRBV27	13	NA	TRBJ2-7	CASSFPGTGEQYF	TGTGCCAGCAGTTTCCCCGGGACGGGGGAGCAGTACTTC
NA	TRBV12-3/TRBV12-4	15	TRBD2	TRBJ2-3	CASSLGRGGTDTQYF	TGTGCCAGCAGTTTGGGGCGGGGGGGCACAGATACGCAGTATTTT
many	TRBV2	13	TRBD1	TRBJ1-6	CATRTGRNSPLHF	TGTGCCACCCGGACAGGGCGGAATTCACCCCTCCACTTT
many	TRBV3-1	15	NA	TRBJ1-1	CASSQEAFKNTEAFF	TGTGCCAGCAGCCAAGAGGCCTTCAAGAACACTGAAGCTTTCTTT
NA	TRBV12-5	12	NA	TRBJ2-5	CASGPYRETQYF	TGTGCTAGTGGTCCCTACAGGGAGACCCAGTACTTC
many	TRBV28	16	NA	TRBJ2-7	CASSRPRDGGPYEQYF	TGTGCCAGCAGTCGACCGAGGGACGGGGGACCCTACGAGCAGTACTTC
many	TRBV12-3/TRBV12-4	14	NA	TRBJ2-7	CASSFGGTSYEQYF	TGTGCCAGCAGTTTCGGGGGAACGTCCTACGAGCAGTACTTC
many	TRBV6-1	15	NA	TRBJ1-5	CASSPGGRPNQPQHF	TGTGCCAGCTCCCCGGGCGGGCGCCCCAATCAGCCCCAGCATTTT
many	TRBV10-1	15	NA	TRBJ2-2	CASSVHRAGTGELFF	TGCGCCAGCAGTGTACACAGGGCAGGTACCGGGGAGCTGTTTTTT
NA	TRBV2	16	TRBD1	TRBJ1-1	CASSEYRGGTNTEAFF	TGTGCCAGCAGTGAGTACAGGGGGGGGACTAACACTGAAGCTTTCTTT
many	TRBV7-2	12	NA	TRBJ1-5	CASSFPRQPQHF	TGTGCCAGCAGCTTCCCCCGACAGCCCCAGCATTTT
few	TRBV12-3/TRBV12-4	16	TRBD1	TRBJ2-7	CASSLVGQGAPYEQYF	TGTGCCAGCAGTTTAGTAGGACAGGGGGCCCCCTACGAGCAGTACTTC
many	TRBV9	14	NA	TRBJ2-5	CASNHGRQQETQYF	TGTGCCAGCAACCACGGACGGCAACAAGAGACCCAGTACTTC
NA	TRBV2	16	NA	TRBJ2-7	CASSPRGGKSSYEQYF	TGTGCCAGCAGTCCTAGGGGGGGCAAGAGCTCCTACGAGCAGTACTTC
NA	TRBV6-2/TRBV6-3	13	NA	TRBJ1-1	CASSYIKNTEAFF	TGTGCCAGCAGTTACATCAAAAACACTGAAGCTTTCTTT
many	TRBV4-2	15	NA	TRBJ1-1	CASSPRGGWDTEAFF	TGTGCCAGCAGCCCCCGCGGGGGCTGGGACACTGAAGCTTTCTTT
NA	TRBV28	13	NA	TRBJ2-7	CASSQGGRDRQYF	TGTGCCAGCAGTCAAGGCGGTCGGGACCGTCAGTACTTC
many	TRBV20-1	15	NA	TRBJ1-5	CSAAQGDYSNQPQHF	TGCAGTGCTGCGCAGGGCGACTATAGCAATCAGCCCCAGCATTTT
few	TRBV30	12	NA	TRBJ2-7	CAWNRFFYEQYF	TGTGCCTGGAACAGATTTTTCTACGAGCAGTACTTC
NA	TRBV20-1	13	NA	TRBJ2-7	CSVSYAGSYEQYF	TGCAGTGTCAGTTACGCGGGGTCCTACGAGCAGTACTTC
many	TRBV12-3/TRBV12-4	13	NA	TRBJ2-2	CASSSPDPGELFF	TGTGCCAGCAGTTCCCCCGATCCCGGGGAGCTGTTTTTT
many	TRBV2	13	NA	TRBJ2-7	CASSEIGGYEQYF	TGTGCCAGCAGTGAGATAGGGGGCTACGAGCAGTACTTC
many	TRBV12-3/TRBV12-4	14	NA	TRBJ1-6	CASQAGRGNSPLHF	TGTGCCAGCCAGGCGGGCAGGGGTAATTCACCCCTCCACTTT
many	TRBV10-2	13	NA	TRBJ2-7	CASSRSPSDEQYF	TGCGCCAGCAGTCGGAGCCCTTCCGACGAGCAGTACTTC
NA	TRBV6-2/TRBV6-3	15	NA	TRBJ1-2	CASRLRRGSLDGYTF	TGTGCCAGCAGATTGAGACGGGGGTCCTTAGATGGCTACACCTTC
many	TRBV12-3/TRBV12-4	16	TRBD2	TRBJ2-5	CASSPNYSGNQETQYF	TGTGCCAGCAGTCCGAATTATAGCGGGAACCAAGAGACCCAGTACTTC
NA	TRBV7-2	14	NA	TRBJ1-5	CASSLVDYNQPQHF	TGTGCCAGCAGCTTAGTGGATTACAATCAGCCCCAGCATTTT
many	TRBV12-3/TRBV12-4	14	TRBD2	TRBJ2-5	CASSSPGGPQTQYF	TGTGCCAGCAGTTCCCCGGGAGGGCCCCAGACCCAGTACTTC
many	TRBV29-1	13	NA	TRBJ1-1	CSVEHGGNTEAFF	TGCAGCGTTGAGCACGGGGGGAACACTGAAGCTTTCTTT
many	TRBV20-1	13	NA	TRBJ1-6	CSASSNANSPLHF	TGCAGTGCTAGCTCAAACGCGAATTCACCCCTCCACTTT
many	TRBV12-3/TRBV12-4	13	NA	TRBJ1-1	CASRWQEDTEAFF	TGTGCCAGCAGGTGGCAGGAGGACACTGAAGCTTTCTTT
NA	TRBV6-1	14	TRBD1	TRBJ1-1	CASRSTGGGTEAFF	TGTGCCAGCAGATCGACAGGGGGCGGCACTGAAGCTTTCTTT
many	TRBV29-1	15	TRBD2	TRBJ2-5	CSVGAGLAGGETQYF	TGCAGCGTGGGAGCGGGACTAGCGGGAGGTGAGACCCAGTACTTC
few	TRBV2	16	TRBD1	TRBJ2-7	CASFPLRGQGADEQYF	TGTGCCAGCTTCCCTTTACGAGGACAGGGGGCCGACGAGCAGTACTTC
NA	TRBV5-1	14	TRBD1	TRBJ1-2	CASSSPRGSGSYTF	TGCGCCAGCAGCTCCCCCAGGGGGTCTGGAAGCTACACCTTC
NA	TRBV3-1	14	NA	TRBJ2-5	CASSQGGTPETQYF	TGTGCCAGCAGCCAAGGCGGGACGCCAGAGACCCAGTACTTC
once	TRBV6-5	16	TRBD2	TRBJ2-7	CASSSLRSGGRYEQYF	TGTGCCAGCAGTTCCCTGAGGAGCGGGGGGAGATACGAGCAGTACTTC
many	TRBV18	15	NA	TRBJ2-7	CASSPLATNAYEQYF	TGTGCCAGCTCACCGCTAGCGACGAACGCATACGAGCAGTACTTC
once	TRBV12-3/TRBV12-4	12	NA	TRBJ1-1	CASSEARIEAFF	TGTGCCAGCAGTGAGGCACGGATTGAAGCTTTCTTT
NA	TRBV11-2	16	TRBD2	TRBJ2-7	CVSGDGGGRGSYEQYF	TGTGTCAGCGGCGACGGTGGCGGGAGGGGCTCCTACGAGCAGTACTTC
many	TRBV11-2	16	TRBD2	TRBJ2-7	CASSLDPSGSVREQYF	TGTGCCAGCAGCTTAGACCCTAGCGGGAGTGTTAGGGAGCAGTACTTC
few	TRBV10-3	15	NA	TRBJ1-1	CAISESRGGNTEAFF	TGTGCCATCAGTGAGTCGCGGGGGGGGAACACTGAAGCTTTCTTT
many	TRBV6-5	16	NA	TRBJ1-2	CASSYRGDGGSYGYTF	TGTGCCAGCAGTTACAGGGGTGATGGGGGGAGCTATGGCTACACCTTC
many	TRBV19	14	NA	TRBJ2-7	CASSETSPGYEQYF	TGTGCCAGTAGTGAAACTAGTCCAGGCTACGAGCAGTACTTC
NA	TRBV20-1	16	TRBD1	TRBJ2-7	CSARAGGADFDYEQYF	TGCAGTGCTAGAGCAGGGGGCGCCGACTTTGACTACGAGCAGTACTTC
NA	TRBV18	16	TRBD1	TRBJ2-7	CASSLPTGGWINEQYF	TGTGCCAGCTCACTACCGACAGGGGGCTGGATAAACGAGCAGTACTTC
many	TRBV7-8	15	NA	TRBJ1-2	CASSPKRLNNYGYTF	TGTGCCAGCAGCCCTAAACGGCTCAATAACTATGGCTACACCTTC
many	TRBV20-1	11	NA	TRBJ2-5	CSANLQETQYF	TGCAGTGCCAACTTACAAGAGACCCAGTACTTC
few	TRBV6-1	14	NA	TRBJ2-5	CASTKQGPQETQYF	TGTGCCAGCACCAAACAGGGACCTCAAGAGACCCAGTACTTC
NA	TRBV4-1	16	NA	TRBJ1-5	CASSQGAAGEGQPQHF	TGCGCCAGCAGCCAAGGAGCGGCAGGGGAAGGTCAGCCCCAGCATTTT
many	TRBV19	14	TRBD1	TRBJ2-7	CASSPWDRVAEQYF	TGTGCCAGTAGTCCGTGGGACAGGGTAGCCGAGCAGTACTTC